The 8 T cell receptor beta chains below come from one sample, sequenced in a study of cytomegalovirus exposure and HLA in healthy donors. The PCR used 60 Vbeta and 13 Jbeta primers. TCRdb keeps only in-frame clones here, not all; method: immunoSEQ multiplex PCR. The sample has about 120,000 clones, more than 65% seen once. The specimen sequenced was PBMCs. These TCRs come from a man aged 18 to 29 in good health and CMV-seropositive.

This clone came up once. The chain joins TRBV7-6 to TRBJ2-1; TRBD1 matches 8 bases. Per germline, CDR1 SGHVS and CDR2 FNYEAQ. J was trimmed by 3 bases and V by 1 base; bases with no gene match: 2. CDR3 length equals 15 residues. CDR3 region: CASSLGQGIYNEQFF. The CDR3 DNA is TGTGCCAGCAGCTTAGGACAGGGGATCTACAATGAGCAGTTCTTC.

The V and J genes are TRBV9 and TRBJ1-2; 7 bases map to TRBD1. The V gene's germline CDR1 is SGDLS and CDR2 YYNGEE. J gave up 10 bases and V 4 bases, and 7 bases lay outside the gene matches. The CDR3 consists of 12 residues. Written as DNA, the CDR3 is TGTGCCAGCAGCACTCAGACAGGGCCCTACACCTTC. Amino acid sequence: CASSTQTGPYTF.

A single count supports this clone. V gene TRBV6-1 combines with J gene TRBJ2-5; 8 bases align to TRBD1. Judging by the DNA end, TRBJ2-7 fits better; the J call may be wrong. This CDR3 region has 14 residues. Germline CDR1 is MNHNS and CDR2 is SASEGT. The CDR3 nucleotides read TGTGCCACCTCTCGACTCCGCGACAGGGGCGAGCAGTACTTC. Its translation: CATSRLRDRGEQYF.

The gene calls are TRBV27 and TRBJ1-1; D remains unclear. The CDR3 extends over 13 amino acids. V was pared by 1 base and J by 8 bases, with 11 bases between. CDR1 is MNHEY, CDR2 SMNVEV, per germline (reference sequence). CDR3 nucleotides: TGTGCCAGCAGTTTATGGCCGATTCGAGAAGCTTTCTTT. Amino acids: CASSLWPIREAFF.

This CDR3 is CASSINSGRSYEQYF. In DNA, the CDR3 is TGTGCCAGCAGTATCAATAGCGGGAGAAGCTACGAGCAGTACTTC. V usage is TRBV2 and J usage is TRBJ2-7; 9 positions match TRBD2. V was clipped by 5 bases and J by 3 bases; unmatched bases: 8. There are 15 residues in the CDR3. Germline V gene lookup returns CDR1 SNHLY and CDR2 FYNNEI.

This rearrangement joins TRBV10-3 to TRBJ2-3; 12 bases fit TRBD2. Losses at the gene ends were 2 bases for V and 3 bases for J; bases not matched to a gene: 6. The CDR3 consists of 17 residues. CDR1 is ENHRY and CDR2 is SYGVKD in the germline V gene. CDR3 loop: CAISEIGGTSGTDTQYF. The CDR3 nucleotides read TGTGCCATCAGTGAGATAGGTGGGACTAGCGGGACAGATACGCAGTATTTT.

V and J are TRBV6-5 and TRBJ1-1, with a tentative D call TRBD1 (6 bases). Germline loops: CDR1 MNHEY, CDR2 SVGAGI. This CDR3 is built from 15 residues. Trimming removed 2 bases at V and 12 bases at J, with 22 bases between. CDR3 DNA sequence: TGTGCCAGCAGTTACACGTCAGGGGCAGGGTTTAAAACTTTCTTT. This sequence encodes CASSYTSGAGFKTFF.

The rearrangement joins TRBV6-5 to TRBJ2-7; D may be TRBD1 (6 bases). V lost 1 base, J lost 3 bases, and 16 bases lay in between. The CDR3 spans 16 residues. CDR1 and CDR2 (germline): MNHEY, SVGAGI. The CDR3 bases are TGTGCCAGCAGTTACTTTACAACTCAGGGGTACTACGAGCAGTACTTC. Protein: CASSYFTTQGYYEQYF.